This TCR beta chain was recorded in a study of cytomegalovirus exposure and HLA in healthy donors. Looking at the study overall: The Caucasian-associated ancestry cluster contained approximately 81% of the roughly 400 genotyped donors.

PCR primers comprised 60 Vbeta and 13 Jbeta primers. Sequencing used immunoSEQ multiplex PCR; TCRdb keeps in-frame clones, though not all of them. The sample shows around 220,000 clones, approximately 80% of them seen only once. Study-level findings and limits: V- and J-gene trimming in TCR beta was tied to a missense DCLRE1C variant by an analysis performed later.

A note on this clone: What it binds is not known.

The sequenced sample was PBMCs. The clonotype was recovered from a girl aged 2 to 10 in good health and CMV-seronegative.

The CDR3 loop reads CASSLDYRVRVYTEAFF. The CDR3 DNA follows: TGTGCCAGCAGCTTAGATTACAGGGTAAGGGTTTACACTGAAGCTTTCTTT. The chain uses TRBV7-2 and TRBJ1-1, with a weak D call TRBD1 (6 bases). Germline CDR1 is SGHTA and CDR2 is FQGNSA. V lost 1 base and J 3 bases, leaving 18 bases between the germline ends. CDR3 length: 17 residues.